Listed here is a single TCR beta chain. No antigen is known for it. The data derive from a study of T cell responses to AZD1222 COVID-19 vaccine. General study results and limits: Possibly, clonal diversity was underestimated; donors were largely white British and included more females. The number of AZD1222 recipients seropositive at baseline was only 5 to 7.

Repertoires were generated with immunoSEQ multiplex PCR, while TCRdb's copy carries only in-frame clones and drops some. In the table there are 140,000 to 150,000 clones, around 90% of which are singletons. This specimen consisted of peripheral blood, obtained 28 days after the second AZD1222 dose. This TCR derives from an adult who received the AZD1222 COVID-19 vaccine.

CDR3 sequence: CSVDRGDEKLFF. CDR3 in DNA: TGCAGCGTTGATAGGGGAGACGAAAAACTGTTTTTT. The chain recombines TRBV29-1 with TRBJ1-4; possible D gene TRBD1, 5 bases. Trimming left V 3 bases short and J 8 bases short, with 10 bases between. Germline V CDR1 and CDR2: SQVTM, ANQGSEA. The CDR3 extends over 12 amino acids.